These 23 T cell receptor beta chains came from one sample sequenced in a study of shared clonotypes between healthy human individuals. Here immunoSEQ multiplex PCR was the method, and the copy in TCRdb shows in-frame clones only, minus some. This sample has roughly 720,000 clones, with 90% found just once. Sequences were obtained from memory CD8+ T cells from PBMCs. Subset noted: CD45RO+ cells pooled with CCR7-negative TemRA cells. The receptors were sampled from a young man in good health. Some clones in this sample may be carry-over from other donors' samples.

The sample holds one count of this clone. The chain uses TRBV9 and TRBJ2-3, with 7 bases fitting TRBD2. The CDR3 has 15 amino acids. The V segment lost 1 base and the J segment 2 bases; nucleotides outside the gene matches: 4. From germline, CDR1 is SGDLS and CDR2 YYNGEE. CDR3 sequence reads: CASSVSAGVTDTQYF. CDR3 bases: TGTGCCAGCAGCGTATCGGCGGGAGTCACAGATACGCAGTATTTT.

For the CDR3, the DNA is TGCGCCAGCAGCCATGGCAGAAGAGAAGCTTTCTTT. Its translation: CASSHGRREAFF. This chain links TRBV4-1 with TRBJ1-1, with D hard to call. The length of the CDR3 is 12 residues. Germline V gene lookup returns CDR1 MGHRA and CDR2 YSYEKL. V was cut by 3 bases and J by 8 bases, with 10 bases left in between.

This chain uses TRBV7-9 with TRBJ2-5; 10 positions match TRBD2. Germline V lookup: CDR1 SEHNR, CDR2 FQNEAQ (reference sequence). J was trimmed by 12 bases and V by 2 bases; bases with no gene match: 9. This CDR3 region has 14 residues. CDR3 nucleotides: TGTGCCAGCAGCTTATCTAGCGGGAGCTTCTTGGAGTACTTC. Protein sequence: CASSLSSGSFLEYF.

This clone has only one observation. Other DNA sequences in the same sample also yield this CDR3. The chain has TRBV18 and TRBJ2-7; a weak D match, TRBD2 (5 bases). In germline, CDR1 is KGHSH, CDR2 LQKENI. This CDR3 spans 14 amino acids. Trimming cost V 2 bases and J 3 bases, with 11 bases left between them. The CDR3 is CASSPGGAGYEQYF. CDR3 nucleotides: TGTGCCAGCTCACCAGGAGGAGCAGGCTACGAGCAGTACTTC.

A remark on this clone: The same CDR3 also results from other DNA sequences found in this sample. The chain has TRBV30 and TRBJ2-7; no clear D. Germline V gene lookup returns CDR1 GTSNPN and CDR2 SVGIG (reference sequence). The CDR3 spans 12 residues. Trimming shortened V by 0 bases and J by 1 base, and 4 bases separated the two germline ends. CDR3 sequence: CAWSVGSYEQYF. The CDR3 DNA sequence: TGTGCCTGGAGTGTGGGATCCTACGAGCAGTACTTC.

The chain combines TRBV21-1 with TRBJ1-5; the DNA was not compared with TRBD1, the D call given in the table. TRBV21-1 is a pseudogene segment. This CDR3 is 17 amino acids long. The CDR3 DNA reads TGTGCCAGCAGCAGATATAACAGGGGGTTGAGCAATCAGCCCCAGCATTTT. Encoded protein: CASSRYNRGLSNQPQHF.

V is TRBV27 and J is TRBJ1-2; D not resolved. V was trimmed by 0 bases and J by 6 bases, leaving 8 bases between them. The CDR3 covers 13 residues. CDR1 is MNHEY and CDR2 is SMNVEV in the germline V gene (reference sequence). The DNA of the CDR3 is TGTGCCAGCAGTTTATCCATAAGCCATGGCTACACCTTC. Amino acids: CASSLSISHGYTF.

The chain joins TRBV7-2 to TRBJ2-7, with D possibly being TRBD2 (6 bases). V gave up 1 base and J gave up 3 bases, with 7 bases separating them. The CDR3 runs 13 residues. Per the germline V gene, CDR1 is SGHTA and CDR2 is FQGNSA. CDR3 in amino acids: CASSLDSGYEQYF. In nucleotides, the CDR3 is TGTGCCAGCAGCTTAGATAGCGGCTACGAGCAGTACTTC.

V gene TRBV28 combines with J gene TRBJ2-1; D remains unclear. V was clipped by 10 bases and J by 0 bases, with 13 bases between them. CDR1 MDHEN and CDR2 SYDVKM come from the germline V gene. The CDR3 is 14 residues long. CDR3 loop: CATSGPSSYNEQFF. DNA of the CDR3: TGTGCCACCTCGGGCCCAAGCTCCTACAATGAGCAGTTCTTC.

On this clone: Other DNA sequences within the sample encode an identical CDR3. The rearrangement joins TRBV27 to TRBJ1-4; the D is unclear. The CDR3 is 11 residues long. V was pared by 5 bases and J by 7 bases, with 5 bases between. CDR1 and CDR2 from the germline V gene are MNHEY and SMNVEV (reference sequence). This CDR3 reads CASSAGEKLFF. CDR3 in DNA: TGTGCCAGCAGTGCGGGTGAAAAACTGTTTTTT.

V and J are TRBV7-2 and TRBJ2-4, with 12 bases aligning to TRBD2. This CDR3 has 18 residues. Germline loops: CDR1 SGHTA, CDR2 FQGNSA. Trimming removed 2 bases from V and 3 bases from J; junction bases left unmatched: 8. The CDR3 coding sequence is TGTGCCAGCAGCTTACGGCTAGCGGGAGGGCGAAGCAAAAACATTCAGTACTTC. The encoded protein is CASSLRLAGGRSKNIQYF.

The chain uses TRBV5-1 and TRBJ1-1; 8 bases fit TRBD1. Trimming removed 4 bases from V and 10 bases from J; junction bases left unmatched: 3. This CDR3 region has 11 residues. CDR1 SGHRS and CDR2 YFSETQ come from the germline V gene. This CDR3 reads CASSDGQGAFF. CDR3 sequence (DNA): TGCGCCAGCAGCGACGGACAGGGAGCTTTCTTT.

The chain joins TRBV13 to TRBJ2-7; TRBD1 matches 9 bases. Per the germline V gene, CDR1 is PRHDT and CDR2 is FYEKMQ (reference sequence). The V gene end was trimmed by 4 bases and the J gene end by 5 bases; junction bases not matched to a gene: 6. The CDR3 extends over 14 amino acids. Written as DNA, the CDR3 is TGTGCCAGCAGCTCCAGGACAGGGGACGACGAGCAGTACTTC. Translation gives CASSSRTGDDEQYF. The full variable domain, its missing parts supplied by reference TRBV13 and TRBJ2-7, is AAGVIQSPRHLIKEKRETATLKCYPIPRHDTVYWYQQGPGQDPQFLISFYEKMQSDKGSIPDRFSAQQFSDYHSELNMSSLELGDSALYFCASSSRTGDDEQYFGPGTRLTVT.

The chain joins TRBV27 to TRBJ2-3; the match to TRBD2 covers 9 bases. Germline CDR1 and CDR2: MNHEY and SMNVEV (reference sequence). The CDR3 is 17 residues long. V lost 4 bases and J lost 1; bases outside the gene matches: 9. The CDR3 DNA follows: TGTGCCAGCAGTTCCCCCCTTGCGGGGGGGGGCACAGATACGCAGTATTTT. It specifies CASSSPLAGGGTDTQYF.

This clone was recorded a few times. Other DNA variants within this sample encode the same CDR3. The chain links TRBV6-6 to TRBJ2-1; no firm D call. There are 12 residues in the CDR3. V lost 1 base and J 7 bases, leaving 5 bases between the germline ends. Germline V gene data show CDR1 as MNHNY and CDR2 as SVGAGI (reference sequence). CDR3 sequence: CASSYWGNEQFF. The CDR3 DNA follows: TGTGCCAGCAGTTACTGGGGAAATGAGCAGTTCTTC.

CDR3 in amino acids: CASSLGLAKGDTGELFF. CDR3 nucleotide sequence: TGTGCCAGCAGCTTAGGGCTAGCCAAAGGAGACACCGGGGAGCTGTTTTTT. This sequence joins TRBV11-2 and TRBJ2-2; D is possibly TRBD2 (5 bases). This CDR3 contains 17 residues. The V end lost 1 base, the J end lost 3 bases, and 15 bases lay between the germline ends. Germline CDR1 reads SGHAT; CDR2 reads FQNNGV.

The genes are TRBV27 and TRBJ2-7; weak D call: TRBD1 (6 bases). CDR3 size: 14 residues. Per the germline V gene, CDR1 is MNHEY and CDR2 is SMNVEV (reference sequence). V shed 5 bases and J shed 3 bases, with 14 bases lying between them. The CDR3 loop reads CASSPIGTIYEQYF. The CDR3 DNA reads as TGTGCCAGCAGTCCGATCGGGACAATCTACGAGCAGTACTTC.

The chain employs TRBV7-7 and TRBJ2-1; tentatively, D is TRBD2 (6 bases). The CDR3 runs to 15 residues. V lost 5 bases and J lost 3, with 14 bases in between. CDR1 and CDR2 from the germline V gene are SSHAT and FNYEAQ (reference sequence). Written as DNA, the CDR3 is TGTGCCAGCAGCCCTAGACTAGATAGCTACAATGAGCAGTTCTTC. It is translated as CASSPRLDSYNEQFF. Full variable domain (outside the CDR3, taken from reference TRBV7-7 and TRBJ2-1): GAGVSQSPRYKVTKRGQDVTLRCDPISSHATLYWYQQALGQGPEFLTYFNYEAQPDKSGLPSDRFSAERPEGSISTLTIQRTEQRDSAMYRCASSPRLDSYNEQFFGPGTRLTVL.

The chain couples TRBV27 to TRBJ2-7; a possible D gene is TRBD2 (7 bases). Germline V CDR1 and CDR2: MNHEY, SMNVEV (reference sequence). V lost 4 bases, J lost 6 bases, and 16 bases lay in between. The CDR3 has 14 amino acids. The CDR3 here is CASSWERGGREQYF. In DNA form, the CDR3 reads TGTGCCAGCAGTTGGGAGAGGGGGGGACGCGAGCAGTACTTC.

Turning to this clone: This same CDR3 is encoded by further DNA sequences in the sample. The V and J genes are TRBV27 and TRBJ1-1; possible D gene TRBD1, 5 bases. The CDR3 length is 14 residues. Germline V lookup: CDR1 MNHEY, CDR2 SMNVEV (reference sequence). V lost 3 bases to trimming and J lost 0 bases, with 8 bases between them. The CDR3 DNA sequence: TGTGCCAGCAGTTTGCGGGGGGTGAACACTGAAGCTTTCTTT. Protein: CASSLRGVNTEAFF.

The genes are TRBV19 and TRBJ2-7, with D perhaps matching TRBD2 (6 bases). The CDR3 has 15 amino acids. V was shortened by 5 bases and J by 6 bases, with 20 bases between the two germline ends. CDR1 LNHDA and CDR2 SQIVND come from the germline V gene (reference sequence). CDR3 nucleotide sequence: TGTGCCAGTAGTGACACCTGGGACTTAACTTCCGAGCAGTACTTC. Protein product: CASSDTWDLTSEQYF.

The rearrangement uses TRBV6-4 and TRBJ2-2, with D perhaps matching TRBD1 (6 bases). With 3 bases removed from V and 4 bases from J, the gap between germline ends came to 15 bases. The V gene's germline CDR1 is MRHNA and CDR2 SNTAGT. The CDR3 covers 16 residues. The CDR3 is CASSEFGTTSTGELFF. The DNA of the CDR3 is TGTGCCAGCAGTGAATTTGGGACAACCTCCACCGGGGAGCTGTTTTTT.

V usage is TRBV19 and J usage is TRBJ1-2; tentatively, D is TRBD1 (6 bases). The ends were cut back, 0 bases at V and 6 bases at J, with 17 bases in the middle. Germline values: CDR1 LNHDA, CDR2 SQIVND (reference sequence). This CDR3 region has 16 residues. In nucleotides, the CDR3 is TGTGCCAGTAGTATAGAAACAGGGACCTCAGGGGATGGCTACACCTTC. This codes for CASSIETGTSGDGYTF. Full variable domain (remainder filled in from reference TRBV19 and TRBJ1-2): DGGITQSPKYLFRKEGQNVTLSCEQNLNHDAMYWYRQDPGQGLRLIYYSQIVNDFQKGDIAEGYSVSREKKESFPLTVTSAQKNPTAFYLCASSIETGTSGDGYTFGSGTRLTVV.